Following are 20 T cell receptor beta chains from one sample sequenced in a study of PD-1 blockade in classical Hodgkin lymphoma. Clones were read by immunoSEQ multiplex PCR, and TCRdb kept only the in-frame ones, dropping some. The repertoire holds approximately 22,000 clones, with 73% as singletons. Each patient's relapse followed autologous stem cell transplantation, and brentuximab vedotin exposure varied. Specimen: peripheral blood mononuclear cells (PBMCs), collected before the second cycle of nivolumab. The receptor source for this set is a human donor with classical Hodgkin lymphoma.

This chain links TRBV19 with TRBJ1-5; the D is unclear. The CDR3 sequence is 13 residues long. With 10 bases removed from V and 3 bases from J, the gap between germline ends came to 13 bases. The germline gives CDR1 LNHDA, CDR2 SQIVND (reference sequence). CDR3 bases: TGTGCCACCAACACGGTGACCAATCAGCCCCAGCATTTT. Residues: CATNTVTNQPQHF.

The CDR3 loop is CASSLGGREETQYF. Written as DNA, the CDR3 is TGTGCCAGCAGCCTGGGTGGGAGAGAAGAGACCCAGTACTTC. The chain recombines TRBV7-6 with TRBJ2-5; maybe TRBD2 (5 bases). The CDR3 contains 14 residues. Germline lookup yields CDR1 SGHVS and CDR2 FNYEAQ. Trimming pared 5 bases from V and 3 bases from J, leaving 13 bases between.

This chain joins TRBV13 and TRBJ2-7; D may be TRBD2 (5 bases). The CDR3 runs 14 residues. Germline V gene lookup returns CDR1 PRHDT and CDR2 FYEKMQ (reference sequence). V was trimmed by 2 bases and J by 1 base, leaving 9 bases between them. The CDR3 here is CASSLPGGSYEQYF. CDR3 in DNA: TGTGCCAGCAGCTTACCAGGAGGATCCTACGAGCAGTACTTC.

The rearrangement links TRBV9 to TRBJ2-5, with D perhaps given as TRBD1 or TRBD2 (5 bases each). Near its end, the DNA agrees better with TRBJ2-7, so the J call may be wrong. The CDR3 runs 13 residues. Germline V lookup: CDR1 SGDLS, CDR2 YYNGEE. Here the CDR3 reads CASSVGGSYEQYF. CDR3 bases: TGTGCCAGCAGCGTAGGGGGGAGCTACGAGCAGTACTTC.

DNA for the CDR3: TGTGCCAGCAGCTTTGGGGGCTTTAACTATGGCTACACCTTC. It specifies CASSFGGFNYGYTF. The chain recombines TRBV7-9 with TRBJ1-2; possibly TRBD1 for D (6 bases). Germline CDR1 reads SEHNR; CDR2 reads FQNEAQ (reference sequence). The CDR3 length is 14 residues. Trimming stripped 3 bases from V and 1 base from J, with 9 bases between.

The rearrangement uses TRBV10-1 and TRBJ2-3; TRBD2 matches 8 bases. The germline V gene has CDR1 WNHNN and CDR2 SYGVQD (reference sequence). This CDR3 is 14 amino acids long. V lost 8 bases and J lost 5; bases outside the gene matches: 9. The CDR3 region is CASRGTRGGDTQYF. Written as DNA, the CDR3 is TGCGCCAGCCGCGGGACTCGGGGGGGAGATACGCAGTATTTT.

This clone showed up just a few times. The DNA of the CDR3 is TGCAGACCCCATGGGGCCGGAGGCCAAGAGACCCAGTACTTC. This translates into CRPHGAGGQETQYF. The gene calls are TRBV29-1 and TRBJ2-5, with D perhaps matching TRBD1 or TRBD2 (5 bases each). The CDR3 is made up of 14 amino acids. CDR1 and CDR2 (germline): SQVTM, ANQGSEA.

This chain connects TRBV7-2 to TRBJ2-1; D might be TRBD2 (6 bases). The germline V and J ends were trimmed by 1 base and 8 bases, with 18 bases remaining between them. The CDR3 is made up of 16 amino acids. Germline assignment: CDR1 SGHTA and CDR2 FQGNSA. CDR3 DNA sequence: TGTGCCAGCAGCTTAGGTCGGGAGAGGGCGCGCCATGAGCAGTTCTTC. Its protein is CASSLGRERARHEQFF.

The chain couples TRBV27 to TRBJ2-7; tentatively, D is TRBD2 (7 bases). The germline CDR1 and CDR2 sequences are MNHEY and SMNVEV (reference sequence). V lost 8 bases to trimming and J lost 0 bases, with 14 bases between them. The CDR3 is 14 residues long. Here the CDR3 DNA reads TGTGCCAGCGGCGCGGGGGCAGGCTCCTACGAGCAGTACTTC. Its translation is CASGAGAGSYEQYF.

A few counts support this clone. The chain is built from TRBV18 and TRBJ2-1; tentatively, D is TRBD1 (6 bases). V was shortened by 3 bases and J by 0 bases, with 15 bases between the two germline ends. Germline V CDR1 and CDR2: KGHSH, LQKENI. This CDR3 has 17 amino acids. CDR3 sequence: CASSPRGISSSYNEQFF. The CDR3 region has the DNA TGTGCCAGCTCACCGAGGGGGATCTCTAGCTCCTACAATGAGCAGTTCTTC. Looking up the rest from reference TRBV18 and TRBJ2-1 gives the full variable domain: NAGVMQNPRHLVRRRGQEARLRCSPMKGHSHVYWYRQLPEEGLKFMVYLQKENIIDESGMPKERFSAEFPKEGPSILRIQQVVRGDSAAYFCASSPRGISSSYNEQFFGPGTRLTVL.

The rearrangement uses TRBV13 and TRBJ1-1, with D possibly being TRBD1 (6 bases). This CDR3 spans 15 amino acids. Germline V gives CDR1 PRHDT, CDR2 FYEKMQ (reference sequence). Trimming left V 1 base short and J 5 bases short, with 14 bases between. The CDR3 coding sequence is TGTGCCAGCAGCTTAGCTGTGGGGGCTGGAACTGAAGCTTTCTTT. Translating it yields CASSLAVGAGTEAFF.

In its sample, this clone was seen a few times. CDR3 DNA: TGTGCCAGCAGTTACAGCGGGACAGTCTATGGCTACACCTTC. It codes for CASSYSGTVYGYTF. The chain recombines TRBV6-6 with TRBJ1-2, with 7 positions matching TRBD1. The germline V gene has CDR1 MNHNY and CDR2 SVGAGI (reference sequence). V shed 2 bases and J 4 bases; nucleotides not matched to a gene: 4. This CDR3 has 14 amino acids.

The chain is built from TRBV28 and TRBJ1-5; D is perhaps TRBD1 (5 bases). CDR1 is MDHEN, CDR2 SYDVKM, per germline. V lost 2 bases and J lost 5, with 25 bases in between. This CDR3 contains 19 residues. CDR3 sequence: CASSLAFVTGAIRDQPQHF. The CDR3 DNA follows: TGTGCCAGCAGTTTAGCATTCGTTACGGGAGCAATCAGGGATCAGCCCCAGCATTTT. Full variable domain (rest looked up from reference TRBV28 and TRBJ1-5): DVKVTQSSRYLVKRTGEKVFLECVQDMDHENMFWYRQDPGLGLRLIYFSYDVKMKEKGDIPEGYSVSREKKERFSLILESASTNQTSMYLCASSLAFVTGAIRDQPQHFGDGTRLSIL.

This clone occurred once. The chain joins TRBV5-1 to TRBJ2-3; possibly TRBD2 for D (5 bases). The germline gives CDR1 SGHRS, CDR2 YFSETQ. The V gene lost 4 bases and the J gene lost 0 bases, with 9 bases spanning the gap. The length of the CDR3 is 14 residues. CDR3 nucleotide sequence: TGCGCCAGCAGCGGACGGAGGAGCACAGATACGCAGTATTTT. Protein sequence: CASSGRRSTDTQYF. The entire variable domain, with the rest obtained from reference TRBV5-1 and TRBJ2-3, is as follows: KAGVTQTPRYLIKTRGQQVTLSCSPISGHRSVSWYQQTPGQGLQFLFEYFSETQRNKGNFPGRFSGRQFSNSRSEMNVSTLELGDSALYLCASSGRRSTDTQYFGPGTRLTVL.

J is TRBJ2-7 and V is TRBV2; D unclear. This CDR3 spans 16 amino acids. The V end was cut by 3 bases, the J end by 0 bases, with 15 bases between. From germline, CDR1 is SNHLY and CDR2 FYNNEI. The CDR3 loop reads CASSDGAGFYSYEQYF. The CDR3 DNA reads as TGTGCCAGCAGTGATGGCGCCGGGTTCTACTCCTACGAGCAGTACTTC. The full variable domain, completed using reference TRBV2 and TRBJ2-7, is EPEVTQTPSHQVTQMGQEVILRCVPISNHLYFYWYRQILGQKVEFLVSFYNNEISEKSEIFDDQFSVERPDGSNFTLKIRSTKLEDSAMYFCASSDGAGFYSYEQYFGPGTRLTVT.

The gene calls are TRBV10-3 and TRBJ2-7, with TRBD2 matching over 12 bases. CDR1 is ENHRY and CDR2 is SYGVKD in the germline V gene. This CDR3 region has 13 residues. V dropped 8 bases and J dropped 5; count of bases not matched to a gene: 4. The CDR3: CAICRLAGDEQYF. The CDR3 region has the DNA TGTGCCATCTGCCGACTAGCGGGAGACGAGCAGTACTTC.

V usage is TRBV28 and J usage is TRBJ1-1; the match to TRBD1 covers 12 bases. CDR1 and CDR2 from the germline V gene are MDHEN and SYDVKM. The CDR3 is made up of 14 amino acids. The J segment lost 4 bases and the V segment lost 7 bases, leaving 4 bases of the junction unmatched. DNA of the CDR3: TGTGCCAGCATGGGGACAGGGGGCCGCACTGAAGCTTTCTTT. Translated: CASMGTGGRTEAFF.

The V gene is TRBV5-6, the J gene TRBJ2-1; no firm D call. Trimming stripped 5 bases from V and 9 bases from J, with 12 bases between. The CDR3 extends over 12 amino acids. The V gene's germline CDR1 is SGHDT and CDR2 YYEEEE. This chain's CDR3 is CASRGLGGEQFF. CDR3 nucleotides: TGTGCCAGCAGGGGTCTGGGTGGTGAGCAGTTCTTC.

The chain combines TRBV6-1 with TRBJ2-5; no firm D call. The tail of the sequence fits TRBJ2-7 better, so the J call may be wrong. Germline-derived CDR1 and CDR2 are MNHNS and SASEGT. This CDR3 is built from 16 residues. This CDR3 is CASSESAVLTSYEQYF. The DNA for the CDR3 is TGTGCCAGCAGTGAATCCGCGGTCCTCACCTCCTACGAGCAGTACTTC.

This clone has more than one count but fewer than ten. The J gene is TRBJ2-7, the V gene TRBV5-1; TRBD2 matches at 14 bases. V lost 0 bases, J lost 3 bases, and 2 bases stayed unmatched. Germline assignment: CDR1 SGHRS and CDR2 YFSETQ. This CDR3 is built from 16 residues. This CDR3 reads CASSLGLAGGVYEQYF. The CDR3 coding sequence is TGCGCCAGCAGCTTGGGACTAGCGGGAGGGGTCTACGAGCAGTACTTC.